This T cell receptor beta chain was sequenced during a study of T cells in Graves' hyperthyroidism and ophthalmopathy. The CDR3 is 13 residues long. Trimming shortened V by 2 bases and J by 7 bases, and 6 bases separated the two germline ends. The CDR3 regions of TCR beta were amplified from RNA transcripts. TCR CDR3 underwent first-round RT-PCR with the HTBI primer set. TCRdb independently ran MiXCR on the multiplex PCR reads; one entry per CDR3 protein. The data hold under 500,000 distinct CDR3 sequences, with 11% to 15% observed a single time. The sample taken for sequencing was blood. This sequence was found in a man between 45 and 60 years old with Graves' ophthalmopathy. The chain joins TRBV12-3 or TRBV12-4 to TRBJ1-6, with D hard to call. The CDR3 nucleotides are TGTGCCAGCAGTTTACAGACAAATTCACCCCTCCACTTT. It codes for CASSLQTNSPLHF.